A selection of T cell receptor beta chains follows, all from one sample in a study of shared clonotypes between healthy human individuals. Profiled with immunoSEQ multiplex PCR; TCRdb holds only in-frame clones, not every one. The table lists over 1.5 million clones, 98% of them singletons. Source material: naive CD4+ T cells sorted from blood. These receptors all come from a young man in good health. CDR3s include the opening cysteine and the closing phenylalanine or tryptophan. A D gene is named only where the DNA matches it firmly. Where a row states a size, it is once, few, many or the class of an expanded clone; other rows omit it.

j_call d_call v_call clone_size cdr3_nt cdr3_aa
TRBJ1-4 . TRBV5-5 . TGTGCCAGCAGCCCCTCGGGGTATGAAAAACTGTTTTTT CASSPSGYEKLFF
TRBJ2-1 . TRBV11-2 . TGTGCCAGCAGCTTAAGGGCAGGGTACAATGAGCAGTTCTTC CASSLRAGYNEQFF
TRBJ2-7 . TRBV19 . TGTGCCAGTAGTACTCGTCTAGCGACCTACGAGCAGTACTTC CASSTRLATYEQYF
TRBJ2-1 . TRBV28 once TGTGCCAGCAAGACAATAGCCGACACCTACAATGAGCAGTTCTTC CASKTIADTYNEQFF
TRBJ2-2 . TRBV5-1 . TGCGCCAGCAGCTCAGAGGGATTTCGCACCGGGGAGCTGTTTTTT CASSSEGFRTGELFF
TRBJ1-4 . TRBV2 few TGTGCCAGCATTGTTGATCAGGGTCTGGAAAAACTGTTTTTT CASIVDQGLEKLFF
TRBJ1-2 . TRBV11-2 . TGTGCCAGCAGCTTAGATTCGCAGAAAGCTAACTATGGCTACACCTTC CASSLDSQKANYGYTF
TRBJ2-7 . TRBV7-9 . TGTGCCAGCAGCTTCCTCAAGGGGGGACTAAGCTCCTACGAGCAGTACTTC CASSFLKGGLSSYEQYF
TRBJ2-1 TRBD2 TRBV7-9 . TGTGCCAGCAGCCTACCTTTAGGGCCAGCGGGAGTCTACAATGAGCAGTTCTTC CASSLPLGPAGVYNEQFF
TRBJ2-3 TRBD2 TRBV5-4 . TGTGCCAGCAGCTTGAATAGCGGGAGTAAAGATACGCAGTATTTT CASSLNSGSKDTQYF
TRBJ2-3 . TRBV2 . TGTGCCAGCTCGATAGTGACGCTCACAGATACGCAGTATTTT CASSIVTLTDTQYF
TRBJ2-7 . TRBV11-2 once TGTGCCAGCAGCTTAGTAGCGGCAACGGGACGACTAGGGGAGGAGCAGTACTTC CASSLVAATGRLGEEQYF
TRBJ2-7 . TRBV28 . TGTGCCAGCAGTTTATATTCCGAGCAGTACTTC CASSLYSEQYF
TRBJ2-2 TRBD1 TRBV25-1 . TGTGCCAGCAGTAGATTGGACAGGGGGACCGGCGGGGAGCTGTTTTTT CASSRLDRGTGGELFF
TRBJ2-3 TRBD2 TRBV7-9 . TGTGCCAGCAGCTTAGGGGCTAGCGGGAGAGATACGCAGTATTTT CASSLGASGRDTQYF
TRBJ2-1 TRBD2 TRBV5-1 . TGCGCCAGCAGCCAGGGACTAAGCTCCTACAATGAGCAGTTCTTC CASSQGLSSYNEQFF
TRBJ2-5 TRBD2 TRBV5-4 . TGTGCCAGCAGCGGCGGGACTAGCGGGGACCGGGAGACCCAGTACTTC CASSGGTSGDRETQYF
TRBJ2-2 TRBD2 TRBV23-1 . TGCGCCAGCAGAGCGGGACTCACCGGGGAGCTGTTTTTT CASRAGLTGELFF
TRBJ2-5 . TRBV7-9 . TGTGCCATCCATCTTGGGACCGCAGGAACCCAGTACTTC CAIHLGTAGTQYF
TRBJ2-1 TRBD2 TRBV18 . TGTGCCAGCTCAGCACTAGCGGGAGGGTACAATGAGCAGTTCTTC CASSALAGGYNEQFF
TRBJ2-7 . TRBV20-1 . TGCAGTGCCCTCAGGTCCAGCGAGCAGTACTTC CSALRSSEQYF
TRBJ2-5 TRBD2 TRBV5-4 . TGTGCCAGCAGCCCCAAGACAGCGGGGAGGCTTATGGCGACCCAGTACTTC CASSPKTAGRLMATQYF
TRBJ2-7 . TRBV6-1 . TGTGCCAGCAGTGAAACGGACAGTCCAGTGGGCTCCTACGAGCAGTACTTC CASSETDSPVGSYEQYF
TRBJ2-7 TRBD2 TRBV18 . TGTGCCAGCTCACCGGTGCCGGGACTAGCGGCCTACGAGCAGTACTTC CASSPVPGLAAYEQYF
TRBJ1-5 . TRBV7-9 few TGTGCCAGCAGCTTTTGGGGACAGCCCCAGCATTTT CASSFWGQPQHF
TRBJ1-1 TRBD1 TRBV19 . TGTGCCAGTAGTACACGACAGGGAGGAACTGAAGCTTTCTTT CASSTRQGGTEAFF
TRBJ1-2 . TRBV6-5 once TGTGCCAGCAGTACCACAGGGAGGGCTAACTATGGCTACACCTTC CASSTTGRANYGYTF
TRBJ2-5 TRBD1 TRBV5-4 . TGTGCCGTACTGACAGGGGGTAGCCAAGAGACCCAGTACTTC CAVLTGGSQETQYF
TRBJ2-1 . TRBV18 . TGTGCCAGCTCACTGACCACGGACTCCTACAATGAGCAGTTCTTC CASSLTTDSYNEQFF